This T cell receptor beta chain derives from a study of blood T cell repertoires in COVID-19. About the research overall: The analysed material was cDNA or gDNA that came from T cells, B-cell-depleted T cells, or PBMCs.

The method was immunoSEQ multiplex PCR; TCRdb's version includes in-frame clones alone and lacks a portion of them. The table has fewer than 60,000 clones, more than 70% seen once. Sequenced input: peripheral blood. The sequence was collected from a human donor in a cohort sampled during active COVID-19.

CDR3 residues: CAWSVRGRETQYF. CDR3 DNA sequence: TGTGCCTGGAGTGTACGGGGGAGGGAGACCCAGTACTTC. The chain recombines TRBV30 with TRBJ2-5, with a tentative D call TRBD2 (6 bases). Between the trimmed V and J ends, which lost 0 bases and 5 bases, there was a span of 10 bases. The V gene's germline CDR1 is GTSNPN and CDR2 SVGIG (reference sequence). The CDR3 spans 13 residues.